One and the same sample provided the 13 T cell receptor beta chains below, sequenced in a study of molecular identifiers for immune sequencing clone quantification. MiXCR, applied by TCRdb to the PCR reads, yields one record per CDR3 protein. The sample contains around 100,000 distinct CDR3 sequences, under 40% of which appear only once. Specimen: naive CD8+ T cells from blood, with Jurkat cell RNA spiked in. Indicated subset: FACS-sorted CD8+CD4-CCR7+CD45RA+ naive T cells. The source is a human donor in good health. Some libraries in this study had Jurkat cell RNA spiked in.

The chain carries TRBV20-1 and TRBJ1-5, with no clear D. The CDR3 length is 13 residues. The V end was cut by 0 bases, the J end by 1 base, with 4 bases between. From germline, CDR1 is DFQATT and CDR2 SNEGSKA (reference sequence). This chain's CDR3 is CSARDGSNQPQHF. The CDR3 nucleotides are TGCAGTGCTAGAGATGGCAGCAATCAGCCCCAGCATTTT.

This clonotype was seen at least ten times. The chain couples TRBV19 to TRBJ2-7; D is possibly TRBD2 (5 bases). CDR1 and CDR2 from the germline V gene are LNHDA and SQIVND (reference sequence). V lost 10 bases and J 7 bases, leaving 14 bases between the germline ends. The length of the CDR3 is 11 residues. CDR3 sequence reads: CAIDPSGEQYF. Here the CDR3 DNA reads TGTGCCATCGACCCGTCGGGGGAGCAGTACTTC.

The chain carries TRBV4-3 and TRBJ2-7; unclear D gene. The CDR3 sequence is 13 residues long. V was clipped by 1 base and J by 3 bases, with 7 bases between them. CDR1 and CDR2 (germline): LGHNA, YSLEER. CDR3 loop: CASSQARHYEQYF. DNA for the CDR3: TGCGCCAGCAGCCAAGCCAGGCACTACGAGCAGTACTTC.

Note on this clonotype: The junction departs from the called germline gene at one end, perhaps through a read error. The gene calls are TRBV29-1 and TRBJ1-1; 7 bases line up with TRBD1. The CDR3 loop spans 15 amino acids. Germline V lookup: CDR1 SQVTM, CDR2 ANQGSEA. Here the CDR3 reads CSVPRIGGANIEAFF. The CDR3 region has the DNA TGCAGCGTCCCTCGGATAGGGGGCGCGAACATTGAAGCTTTCTTT.

This sequence joins TRBV13 and TRBJ2-6; no clear D gene. Germline V CDR1 and CDR2: PRHDT, FYEKMQ (reference sequence). Trimming removed 0 bases from V and 0 bases from J, with 6 bases in between. There are 16 residues in the CDR3. The CDR3 loop is CASSLGRLSGANVLTF. In DNA form, the CDR3 reads TGTGCCAGCAGCTTAGGACGCCTCTCTGGGGCCAACGTCCTGACTTTC. The full variable domain, with the rest looked up from reference TRBV13 and TRBJ2-6, is AAGVIQSPRHLIKEKRETATLKCYPIPRHDTVYWYQQGPGQDPQFLISFYEKMQSDKGSIPDRFSAQQFSDYHSELNMSSLELGDSALYFCASSLGRLSGANVLTFGAGSRLTVL.

As to this clonotype: A clone one base away is much larger, so this may be a read error. The V call is TRBV7-8, the J call TRBJ2-1; 9 positions match TRBD2. Germline CDR1 SGHVS, CDR2 FQNEAQ. The CDR3 runs 16 residues. This chain's CDR3 is CASSLLSGRGYNAQFF. The CDR3, as DNA: TGTGCCAGCAGCTTACTTAGCGGGAGAGGCTACAATGCGCAGTTCTTC.

With regard to this clonotype: With a much larger clone just one base away, this may be a read error. The missing conserved phenylalanine or tryptophan at the end of this CDR3 makes a read error likely. V and J are TRBV7-6 and TRBJ2-3; D gene uncertain. This CDR3 is built from 15 residues. With 1 base removed from V and 4 bases from J, the gap between germline ends came to 12 bases. Germline V gene data show CDR1 as SGHVS and CDR2 as FNYEAQ. CDR3 residues: CASSLGVGVADTQYV. CDR3 DNA: TGTGCCAGCAGCTTAGGAGTCGGAGTGGCAGATACGCAGTATGTT.

This chain joins TRBV3-1 and TRBJ2-2, with 7 bases that match TRBD2. Per the germline V gene, CDR1 is LGHDT and CDR2 is YNNKEL (reference sequence). The CDR3 loop spans 17 amino acids. The trim removed 0 bases at V and 0 bases at J, leaving 4 bases unmatched. CDR3 protein: CASSQEQRDPNTGELFF. The CDR3 DNA sequence: TGTGCCAGCAGCCAAGAACAGCGGGACCCGAACACCGGGGAGCTGTTTTTT.

The V and J genes are TRBV27 and TRBJ2-7, with D tentatively TRBD1 or TRBD2 (5 bases each). The end of the DNA fits TRBJ2-1 better, so the J call may be wrong. This CDR3 is built from 13 residues. Per germline, CDR1 MNHEY and CDR2 SMNVEV (reference sequence). The CDR3 is CASSFSGPHEQFF. The CDR3 coding sequence is TGTGCCAGCAGTTTTTCGGGACCTCATGAGCAGTTCTTC.

Remarks on this clonotype: A much more abundant neighbour one base away suggests this may be a read error. V usage is TRBV7-8 and J usage is TRBJ2-7; TRBD2 aligns across 14 bases. This CDR3 contains 15 residues. Germline CDR1 reads SGHVS; CDR2 reads FQNEAQ. The DNA for the CDR3 is TGTACCAGCAGCCCGGGGACTAGCGGGAGTTACGAGCAGTACTTC. As protein: CTSSPGTSGSYEQYF.

This clonotype was counted between two and nine times. V is TRBV6-2 or TRBV6-3 and J is TRBJ2-2; D might be TRBD1 or TRBD2, each matching 5 bases. Germline V gene data show CDR1 as MNHEY and CDR2 as SVGEGT. CDR3 length: 15 residues. Trimming cost V 5 bases and J 4 bases, with 14 bases left between them. The CDR3 sequence is CASSRDVIGTGELFF. The CDR3 bases are TGTGCCAGCAGTCGGGACGTAATAGGCACCGGGGAGCTGTTTTTT.

This chain uses TRBV4-3 with TRBJ2-3; 7 bases match TRBD2. The germline CDR1 and CDR2 sequences are LGHNA and YSLEER. This CDR3 comprises 13 residues. V was pared by 3 bases and J by 5 bases, with 2 bases of the junction left unmatched. The CDR3 spells CASSQGGLDTQYF. The DNA of the CDR3 is TGCGCCAGCAGCCAGGGAGGGTTAGATACGCAGTATTTT.

This clonotype was seen a single time. A much larger clone sits a single nucleotide away, making a read error possible. The chain couples TRBV6-2 or TRBV6-3 to TRBJ2-5, with a weak D call TRBD2 (5 bases). The V gene's germline CDR1 is MNHEY and CDR2 SVGEGT. CDR3 length equals 11 residues. The CDR3 here is CASSYWETQSF. CDR3 DNA sequence: TGTGCCAGCAGTTATTGGGAGACCCAGTCCTTC.